The entry below gives a single T cell receptor beta chain sequence along with its context. The antigen is unknown. This sample is part of a study of OX40 agonist ivuxolimab in advanced cancers. Overall study context: Patients receiving dose escalation had hepatocellular carcinoma, melanoma, renal cell or head and neck cancer. At about 81% male, the cohort had a mean age of approximately 60 years, ranging from about 20 to 79.

Study-wide results and caveats: Relative to CD4+, CD8+ T cells held more expanded clones on average.

This table comes from immunoSEQ multiplex PCR, and its TCRdb copy is limited to in-frame clones, with some not included. The sample holds about 35,000 clones, roughly 90% seen once. This CDR3 has 13 residues. From germline, CDR1 is SGHVS and CDR2 FQNEAQ. Trimming removed 3 bases from V and 6 bases from J, with 12 bases in between. The chain has TRBV7-8 and TRBJ2-7; D ambiguous. This sample comprised CD4+ or CD8+ T cells sorted from blood, obtained in a trial of the OX40 agonist ivuxolimab. The sequence derives from an adult with an advanced solid tumor such as melanoma, head and neck, liver or kidney cancer. The CDR3 DNA is TGTGCCAGCAGCTTTGGCCCAACCGGCGAGCAGTACTTC. This translates into CASSFGPTGEQYF. Supplemented by reference TRBV7-8 and TRBJ2-7, the full variable domain reads GAGVSQSPRYKVAKRGQDVALRCDPISGHVSLFWYQQALGQGPEFLTYFQNEAQLDKSGLPSDRFFAERPEGSVSTLKIQRTQQEDSAVYLCASSFGPTGEQYFGPGTRLTVT.